The clone carrying this T cell receptor beta chain was counted many times. Its antigen remains unidentified. The time point is: newly diagnosed GD, antithyroid drugs for less than 3 months. PBMC RNA was the source of the TCR library. Under American Thyroid Association guidelines, Graves' disease was diagnosed. Libraries of TCR beta came from iRepertoire HTBI primers plus Arm-PCR of CDR3 regions. TCRdb called the multiplex PCR reads again in MiXCR, with one record for every CDR3 protein. The profile covers about 540,000 distinct CDR3 sequences, with roughly 13% appearing a single time and roughly a tenth taken by the ten largest. The record originates from a study of regulatory T cells in long-lasting Graves disease. Overall study findings and caveats: Peripheral blood was the sole material, not thyroid tissue.

CDR3 size: 14 residues. V gave up 5 bases and J gave up 4 bases; unmatched junction bases: 4. Germline V gene lookup returns CDR1 SGHTA and CDR2 FQGNSA. This same sample was also taken into another study, of T cells in Graves' hyperthyroidism and ophthalmopathy. That study adds: Most thyroid clonotypes with frequency above 0.001 were detected in blood.

The receptor comes from a man aged 25 to 45 with Graves disease. Source: peripheral blood mononuclear cells (PBMCs), taken at new diagnosis, from a patient treated with antithyroid drugs. This chain uses TRBV7-2 with TRBJ2-3, with 9 bases that match TRBD2. This CDR3 reads CASSPGTSSDTQYF. CDR3 in DNA: TGTGCCAGCAGCCCTGGGACTAGCTCAGATACGCAGTATTTT. Drawing the rest from reference TRBV7-2 and TRBJ2-3, the complete variable domain is GAGVSQSPSNKVTEKGKDVELRCDPISGHTALYWYRQSLGQGLEFLIYFQGNSAPDKSGLPSDRFSAERTGGSVSTLTIQRTQQEDSAVYLCASSPGTSSDTQYFGPGTRLTVL.